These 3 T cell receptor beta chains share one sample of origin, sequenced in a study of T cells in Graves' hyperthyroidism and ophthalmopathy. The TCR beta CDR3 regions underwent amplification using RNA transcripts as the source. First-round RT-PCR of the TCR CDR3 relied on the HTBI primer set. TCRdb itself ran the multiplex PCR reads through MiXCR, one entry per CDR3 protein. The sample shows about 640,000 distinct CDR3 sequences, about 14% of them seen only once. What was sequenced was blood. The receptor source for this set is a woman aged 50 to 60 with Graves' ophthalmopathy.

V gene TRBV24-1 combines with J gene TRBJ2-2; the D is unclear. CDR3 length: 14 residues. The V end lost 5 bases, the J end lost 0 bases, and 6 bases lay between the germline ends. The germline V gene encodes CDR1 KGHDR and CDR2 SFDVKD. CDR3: CATSAQTNTGELFF. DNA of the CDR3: TGTGCCACCAGTGCCCAGACGAACACCGGGGAGCTGTTTTTT.

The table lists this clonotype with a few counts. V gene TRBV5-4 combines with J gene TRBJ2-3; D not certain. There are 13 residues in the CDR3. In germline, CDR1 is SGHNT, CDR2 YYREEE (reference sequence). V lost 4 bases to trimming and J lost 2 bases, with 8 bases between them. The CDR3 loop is CASSTRTTDTQYF. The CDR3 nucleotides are TGTGCCAGCAGCACCAGGACCACAGATACGCAGTATTTT.

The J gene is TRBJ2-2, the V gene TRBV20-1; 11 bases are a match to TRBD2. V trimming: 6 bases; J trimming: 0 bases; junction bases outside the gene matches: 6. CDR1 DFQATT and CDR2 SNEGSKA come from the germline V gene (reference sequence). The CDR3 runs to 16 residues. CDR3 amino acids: CSAGTSGSSNTGELFF. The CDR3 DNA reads TGCAGTGCAGGAACTAGCGGGAGCTCGAACACCGGGGAGCTGTTTTTT.